The source of this TCR beta chain is a study of post-analysis software for immune sequencing data. Across the whole study: The disease courses covered relapsing-remitting, secondary progressive and progressive-relapsing multiple sclerosis.

Built from TCR beta cDNA, the libraries had unique molecular identifiers in them. Some 500,000 cDNA molecules came from about 1 to 10 million T cells. A single record per CDR3 protein comes from TCRdb applying MiXCR to the PCR reads. The data show about 540,000 distinct CDR3 sequences, approximately 34% seen once. As concerns this clonotype: Its cognate antigen is unknown.

The V end was cut by 2 bases, the J end by 0 bases, with 10 bases between. Per germline, CDR1 SGHVS and CDR2 FQNEAQ. The CDR3 has 16 amino acids. Study-wide findings and caveats: Normalized Chao1 diversity in multiple sclerosis patients fell significantly below that of controls. Comparison of patients with controls showed five TRBV segments more frequent in patients, TRBV5-6, TRBV5-1 and TRBV20-1 among them.

The clonotype comes from a girl under 18 with multiple sclerosis. The chain couples TRBV7-8 to TRBJ2-2, with D uncertain. Material: blood. This CDR3 reads CASSLLGIPNTGELFF. CDR3 nucleotide sequence: TGTGCCAGCAGCTTATTGGGGATACCGAACACCGGGGAGCTGTTTTTT.